This T cell receptor beta chain derives from a study of immune characterization of retroperitoneal liposarcoma. Each CDR3 protein gets one entry after TCRdb re-called the PCR reads with MiXCR. The sample has approximately 9,700 distinct CDR3 sequences, 25% to 30% seen once. Germline V gene sequence: CDR1 SGHNT, CDR2 YENEEA. The CDR3 runs 14 residues. This clonotype was detected ten times or more. The chain employs TRBV11-3 and TRBJ2-1; D is uncertain. The J call may be faulty, since TRBJ2-7 better matches the DNA end. This clonotype originated in a male donor with retroperitoneal liposarcoma. The sequencing sample was made of tumor tissue. CDR3: CASSLDDNFDEQYF. In DNA form, the CDR3 reads TGTGCCAGCAGCTTAGATGATAACTTCGACGAGCAGTACTTC.